Shown below are 8 T cell receptor beta chains from a single sample sequenced in a study of T cells in Graves' hyperthyroidism and ophthalmopathy. The source material, RNA transcripts, was used to amplify TCR beta CDR3 regions. The HTBI primer set drove a first-round RT-PCR of the TCR CDR3. TCRdb re-derived calls from the multiplex PCR reads in MiXCR, one entry per CDR3 protein. The sample holds under 550,000 distinct CDR3 sequences, roughly 13% seen once. The sequenced sample was blood. All receptors derive from a woman between 18 and 29 years old with Graves' hyperthyroidism.

This clonotype was picked up a small number of times. The chain combines TRBV14 with TRBJ1-4, with 7 bases that match TRBD1. Losses at the gene ends were 1 base for V and 3 bases for J; bases not matched to a gene: 11. Germline CDR1 reads SGHDN; CDR2 reads FVKESK. This CDR3 has 18 residues. The CDR3 loop is CASSQALSSGGANEKLFF. CDR3 nucleotide sequence: TGTGCCAGCAGCCAAGCCCTCTCCTCAGGGGGAGCTAATGAAAAACTGTTTTTT.

This clonotype was counted many times. The chain links TRBV30 to TRBJ2-3; 7 nucleotides align to TRBD2. The CDR3 totals 12 residues. J gave up 6 bases and V 4 bases, and 4 bases lay outside the gene matches. In germline, CDR1 is GTSNPN, CDR2 SVGIG (reference sequence). The CDR3 region has the DNA TGTGCCTGGACTAGCGGATCCGATACGCAGTATTTT. It encodes CAWTSGSDTQYF.

This sequence joins TRBV6-1 and TRBJ1-2; no firm D call. The germline V gene encodes CDR1 MNHNS and CDR2 SASEGT. The CDR3 contains 11 residues. V was shortened by 0 bases and J by 8 bases, with 4 bases between the two germline ends. CDR3 sequence (DNA): TGTGCCAGCAGTGAAGCAGTCGGCTACACCTTC. The encoded protein is CASSEAVGYTF.

This clonotype has more than one count but fewer than ten. The chain couples TRBV5-1 to TRBJ2-7; maybe TRBD1 (6 bases). In germline, CDR1 is SGHRS, CDR2 YFSETQ. V lost 1 base and J lost 6, with 20 bases in between. CDR3 length: 16 amino acids. DNA of the CDR3: TGCGCCAGCAGCTTGTTTTCCGATACAGGGCCCGGCGAGCAGTACTTC. Protein product: CASSLFSDTGPGEQYF.

This clonotype occurred many times. The V gene is TRBV20-1, the J gene TRBJ2-5, with D tentatively TRBD1 (6 bases). V lost 2 bases and J 2 bases, leaving 9 bases between the germline ends. From germline, CDR1 is DFQATT and CDR2 SNEGSKA (reference sequence). The CDR3 runs to 13 residues. The CDR3 reads CSARRTVQETQYF. The CDR3 DNA is TGCAGTGCTAGAAGGACAGTTCAAGAGACCCAGTACTTC.

This clonotype came up many times. The chain combines TRBV12-3 or TRBV12-4 with TRBJ2-5; D is uncertain. The V end lost 1 base, the J end lost 1 base, and 7 bases lay between the germline ends. The CDR3 sequence is 14 residues long. The chain's CDR3 is CASSLEEVQETQYF. The DNA of the CDR3 is TGTGCCAGCAGTTTAGAGGAAGTCCAAGAGACCCAGTACTTC.

V gene TRBV7-9 combines with J gene TRBJ2-7; tentatively, D is TRBD2 (6 bases). Per germline, CDR1 SEHNR and CDR2 FQNEAQ (reference sequence). Deletions cut 1 base from V and 0 bases from J, with 13 bases between. The CDR3 length is 16 residues. CDR3 nucleotides: TGTGCCAGCAGCTTAGGGGTGGCCGGGAGCTCCTACGAGCAGTACTTC. This encodes CASSLGVAGSSYEQYF.

In its sample, this clonotype was seen many times. The rearrangement uses TRBV6-2 or TRBV6-3 and TRBJ2-1; D may be TRBD1 or TRBD2 (5 bases each). From germline, CDR1 is MNHEY and CDR2 SVGEGT. CDR3 length equals 15 residues. V was pared by 0 bases and J by 5 bases, with 11 bases between. The CDR3 loop is CASSYSGTNNNEQFF. CDR3 nucleotides: TGTGCCAGCAGTTACTCCGGGACGAACAACAATGAGCAGTTCTTC.